This passage covers 5 T cell receptor beta chains from one sample sequenced in a study of blood T cell repertoires in COVID-19. Profiled with immunoSEQ multiplex PCR; TCRdb holds only in-frame clones, not every one. In the table there are a few hundred thousand clones, 70% to 90% of which are singletons. The sample was PBMCs or T cells enriched from blood (not recorded which). Receptors originate from a man in his forties or fifties who had recovered from COVID-19.

The CDR3 DNA follows: TGTGCCAGCACTCAGCGGACTAGCACAGATACGCAGTATTTT. Its translation is CASTQRTSTDTQYF. V and J are TRBV7-2 and TRBJ2-3; tentatively, D is TRBD2 (5 bases). The V and J ends lost 7 bases and 0 bases respectively, with 11 bases between them. CDR1 and CDR2 (germline): SGHTA, FQGNSA. The CDR3 length is 14 residues.

The V gene is TRBV6-4, the J gene TRBJ1-2, with TRBD1 as a possible D gene (6 bases). The ends were cut back, 3 bases at V and 1 base at J, with 12 bases in the middle. Looked up from germline, CDR1 is MRHNA and CDR2 is SNTAGT. The CDR3 has 15 residues. The CDR3 sequence: CASSELAGVNYGYTF. The DNA of the CDR3 is TGTGCCAGCAGTGAATTGGCAGGGGTTAACTATGGCTACACCTTC.

The chain uses TRBV5-1 and TRBJ1-1; 9 bases map to TRBD1. The CDR3 extends over 14 amino acids. Losses at the gene ends were 4 bases for V and 3 bases for J; bases not matched to a gene: 4. The germline CDR1 and CDR2 sequences are SGHRS and YFSETQ. The CDR3 nucleotides read TGCGCCAGCAGCAGATACAGGGGGCACACTGAAGCTTTCTTT. It is translated as CASSRYRGHTEAFF.

This chain uses TRBV7-6 with TRBJ2-3; TRBD2 aligns across 12 bases. Germline CDR1 is SGHVS and CDR2 is FNYEAQ. Trimming removed 0 bases from V and 5 bases from J; junction bases left unmatched: 9. This CDR3 region has 18 residues. CDR3 loop: CASSLAILAGGGRDTQYF. CDR3 coding DNA: TGTGCCAGCAGCTTAGCGATACTAGCGGGAGGTGGGAGAGATACGCAGTATTTT.

V is TRBV4-3 and J is TRBJ2-5, with 7 positions matching TRBD1. V shed 3 bases and J 5 bases; nucleotides not matched to a gene: 6. This CDR3 has 14 amino acids. The germline V gene has CDR1 LGHNA and CDR2 YSLEER. The CDR3 loop is CASSQGDSAETQYF. In nucleotides, the CDR3 is TGCGCCAGCAGCCAGGGGGACAGCGCGGAGACCCAGTACTTC.